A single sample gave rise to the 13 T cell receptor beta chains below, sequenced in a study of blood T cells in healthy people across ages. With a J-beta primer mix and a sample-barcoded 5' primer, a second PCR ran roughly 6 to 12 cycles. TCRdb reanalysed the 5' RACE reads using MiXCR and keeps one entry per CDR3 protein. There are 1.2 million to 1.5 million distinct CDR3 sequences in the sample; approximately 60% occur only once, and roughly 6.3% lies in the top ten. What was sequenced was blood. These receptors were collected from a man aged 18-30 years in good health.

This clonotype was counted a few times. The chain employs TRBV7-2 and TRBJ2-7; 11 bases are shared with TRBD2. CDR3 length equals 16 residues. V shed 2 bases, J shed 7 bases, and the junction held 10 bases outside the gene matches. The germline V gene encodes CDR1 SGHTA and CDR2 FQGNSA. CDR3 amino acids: CASSLTGTSGAREQYF. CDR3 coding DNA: TGTGCCAGCAGCTTAACCGGGACTAGCGGAGCGAGGGAGCAGTACTTC.

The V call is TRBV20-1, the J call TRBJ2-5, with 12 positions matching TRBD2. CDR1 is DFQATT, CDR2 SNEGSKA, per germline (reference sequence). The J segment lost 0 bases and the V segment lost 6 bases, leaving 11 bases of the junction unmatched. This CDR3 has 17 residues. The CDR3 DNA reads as TGCAGTGCCCAGGGGACTAGCGGGTTGGGGTACCAAGAGACCCAGTACTTC. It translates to CSAQGTSGLGYQETQYF.

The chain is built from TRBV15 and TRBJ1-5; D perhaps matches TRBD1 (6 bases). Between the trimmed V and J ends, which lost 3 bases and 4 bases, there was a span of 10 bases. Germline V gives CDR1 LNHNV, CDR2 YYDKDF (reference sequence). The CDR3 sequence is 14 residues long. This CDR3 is CATSSEGGNQPQHF. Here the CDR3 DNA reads TGTGCCACCAGCAGTGAAGGGGGGAATCAGCCCCAGCATTTT. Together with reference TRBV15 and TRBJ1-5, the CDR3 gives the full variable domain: DAMVIQNPRYQVTQFGKPVTLSCSQTLNHNVMYWYQQKSSQAPKLLFHYYDKDFNNEADTPDNFQSRRPNTSFCFLDIRSPGLGDTAMYLCATSSEGGNQPQHFGDGTRLSIL.

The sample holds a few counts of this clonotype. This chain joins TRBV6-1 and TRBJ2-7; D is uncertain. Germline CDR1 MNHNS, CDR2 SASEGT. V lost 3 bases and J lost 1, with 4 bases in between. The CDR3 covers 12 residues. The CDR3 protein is CASSDESYEQYF. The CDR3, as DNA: TGTGCCAGCAGTGATGAGTCCTACGAGCAGTACTTC.

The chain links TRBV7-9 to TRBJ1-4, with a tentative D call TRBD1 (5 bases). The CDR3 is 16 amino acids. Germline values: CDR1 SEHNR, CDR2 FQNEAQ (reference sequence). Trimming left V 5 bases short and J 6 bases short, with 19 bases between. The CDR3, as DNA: TGTGCCAGCAGCCCCCCGCCCGGGGACCCAGATGAAAAACTGTTTTTT. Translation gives CASSPPPGDPDEKLFF.

DNA for the CDR3: TGTGCCAGCAGCCAAGAGCAGGGCCACTTTCTAGCAACTAATGAAAAACTGTTTTTT. Protein: CASSQEQGHFLATNEKLFF. J is TRBJ1-4 and V is TRBV4-2; a possible D gene is TRBD1 (5 bases). The V and J ends lost 0 bases and 0 bases respectively, with 17 bases between them. The CDR3 has 19 residues. Per the germline V gene, CDR1 is LGHNA and CDR2 is YNFKEQ.

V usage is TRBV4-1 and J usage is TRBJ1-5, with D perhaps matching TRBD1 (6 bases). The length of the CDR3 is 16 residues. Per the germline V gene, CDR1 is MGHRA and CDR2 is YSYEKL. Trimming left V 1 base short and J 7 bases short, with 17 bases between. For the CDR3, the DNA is TGCGCCAGCAGCCAAGCGGGTCTGATCAGGGGACAGCCCCAGCATTTT. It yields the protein CASSQAGLIRGQPQHF.

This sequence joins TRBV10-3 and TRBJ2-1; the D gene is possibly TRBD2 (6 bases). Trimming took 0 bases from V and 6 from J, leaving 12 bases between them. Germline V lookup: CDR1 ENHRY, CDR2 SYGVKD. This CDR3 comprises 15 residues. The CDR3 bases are TGTGCCATCAGTGAGTCTATAGCGGCCCTCAATGAGCAGTTCTTC. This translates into CAISESIAALNEQFF.

The CDR3 DNA reads TGTGCCAGCAGCCAAACCCCGACGATATACAATGAGCAGTTCTTC. Amino acid sequence: CASSQTPTIYNEQFF. This rearrangement joins TRBV3-1 to TRBJ2-1, with unresolved D. CDR3 length equals 15 residues. Trimming cost V 2 bases and J 4 bases, with 12 bases left between them. In germline, CDR1 is LGHDT, CDR2 YNNKEL (reference sequence).

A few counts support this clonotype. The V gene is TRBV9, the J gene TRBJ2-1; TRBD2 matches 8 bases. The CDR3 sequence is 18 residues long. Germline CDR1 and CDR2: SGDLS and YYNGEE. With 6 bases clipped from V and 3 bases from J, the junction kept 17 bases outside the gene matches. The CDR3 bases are TGTGCCAGCACTCTCAGTGGGGTGGTTAGCGGGGTCTACAATGAGCAGTTCTTC. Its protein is CASTLSGVVSGVYNEQFF.

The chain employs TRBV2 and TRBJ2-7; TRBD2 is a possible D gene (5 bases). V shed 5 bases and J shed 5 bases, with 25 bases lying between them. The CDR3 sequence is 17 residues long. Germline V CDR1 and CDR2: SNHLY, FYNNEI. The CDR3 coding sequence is TGTGCCAGCAGTACCCCGTCCGAGGGCGTTTTTGAGGACGAGCAGTACTTC. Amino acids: CASSTPSEGVFEDEQYF.

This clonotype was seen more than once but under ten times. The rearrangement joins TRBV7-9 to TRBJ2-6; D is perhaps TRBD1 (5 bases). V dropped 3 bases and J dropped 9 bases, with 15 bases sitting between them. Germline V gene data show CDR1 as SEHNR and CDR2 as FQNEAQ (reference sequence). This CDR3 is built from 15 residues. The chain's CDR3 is CASSFGAGLYNVLTF. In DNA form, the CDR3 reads TGTGCCAGCAGCTTTGGGGCAGGGCTTTACAACGTCCTGACTTTC.

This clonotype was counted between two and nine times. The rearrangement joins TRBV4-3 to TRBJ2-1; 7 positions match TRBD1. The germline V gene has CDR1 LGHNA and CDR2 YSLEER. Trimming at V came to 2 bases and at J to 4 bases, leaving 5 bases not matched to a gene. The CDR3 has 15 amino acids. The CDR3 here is CASSQTQGSYNEQFF. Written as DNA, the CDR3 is TGCGCCAGCAGCCAAACACAGGGGTCTTACAATGAGCAGTTCTTC.